One and the same sample provided the 8 T cell receptor beta chains below, sequenced in a study of graft-versus-host responses after intestinal transplantation. The method was immunoSEQ multiplex PCR; TCRdb's version includes in-frame clones alone and lacks a portion of them. The table includes approximately 60,000 clones, around 90% detected once. Lamina propria and intraepithelial lymphocytes were released by processing graft tissue. The input for sequencing was ileum tissue, taken 350 to 400 days after transplant. The receptor source for this set is a human patient who received an intestinal transplant, so some T cells may come from the graft donor.

V gene TRBV6-5 combines with J gene TRBJ1-2; TRBD1 matches 7 bases. V lost 5 bases, J lost 6 bases, and 6 bases stayed unmatched. This CDR3 spans 13 amino acids. The germline CDR1 and CDR2 sequences are MNHEY and SVGAGI. The CDR3 protein is CASSRGQSDGYTF. The CDR3 DNA follows: TGTGCCAGCAGTCGGGGACAGTCGGATGGCTACACCTTC.

V and J are TRBV28 and TRBJ2-1; 8 nucleotides agree with TRBD1. The CDR3 is 15 residues long. The V and J ends lost 5 bases and 4 bases, in that order; junction bases with no gene match: 7. Germline CDR1 reads MDHEN; CDR2 reads SYDVKM. In nucleotides, the CDR3 is TGTGCCAGCAGTGAAGACAGGGGTACTTACAATGAGCAGTTCTTC. This encodes CASSEDRGTYNEQFF.

This clone turned up a few times. This chain uses TRBV9 with TRBJ2-1, with 10 bases identical to TRBD2. V shed 4 bases and J 8 bases; nucleotides not matched to a gene: 18. The length of the CDR3 is 18 residues. CDR1 SGDLS and CDR2 YYNGEE come from the germline V gene. The CDR3 here is CASSRTSGVGVFLDEQFF. DNA of the CDR3: TGTGCCAGCAGCCGGACTAGCGGAGTGGGGGTTTTTTTAGATGAGCAGTTCTTC.

The V gene is TRBV6-5, the J gene TRBJ2-2; weak D call: TRBD1 (5 bases). The length of the CDR3 is 15 residues. V was shortened by 3 bases and J by 0 bases, with 8 bases between the two germline ends. Germline assignment: CDR1 MNHEY and CDR2 SVGAGI. The CDR3 here is CASSYSTANTGELFF. The CDR3 region has the DNA TGTGCCAGCAGTTATTCGACAGCGAACACCGGGGAGCTGTTTTTT.

In its sample, this clone was seen once. The conserved final phenylalanine or tryptophan is absent from the CDR3, which likely points to a read error. V gene TRBV29-1 combines with J gene TRBJ2-3; D is uncertain. Germline V gives CDR1 SQVTM, CDR2 ANQGSEA. The ends were cut back, 3 bases at V and 3 bases at J, with 4 bases in the middle. The CDR3 extends over 11 amino acids. The CDR3 nucleotides are TGCAGCGTTGACGAGACAGATACGCAGTATTCT. This codes for CSVDETDTQYS.

In the case of this clone: One end of the junction fails to match germline, which may point to a read error. This chain uses TRBV4-1 with TRBJ2-1, with TRBD2 matching over 10 bases. The CDR3 extends over 16 amino acids. CDR1 is MGHRA and CDR2 is YSYEKL in the germline V gene. CDR3 coding DNA: TGTGCCAGCAGCCCCGCCGCACTAGCGGGATACAATGAGCAGTTCTTC. This translates into CASSPAALAGYNEQFF.

V usage is TRBV10-3 and J usage is TRBJ2-1; 11 bases match TRBD2. The ends lost 10 bases at V and 2 bases at J; junction bases unmatched: 1. The CDR3 runs to 13 residues. Germline CDR1 reads ENHRY; CDR2 reads SYGVKD. The DNA of the CDR3 is TGTGCCACACTAGCGGGGGCCTACAATGAGCAGTTCTTC. Its translation is CATLAGAYNEQFF.

The chain combines TRBV4-1 with TRBJ2-3; TRBD1 aligns across 7 bases. This CDR3 is built from 17 residues. Unmatched junction bases numbered 7, after V lost 1 base and J lost 0 bases. Germline lookup yields CDR1 MGHRA and CDR2 YSYEKL. CDR3 sequence: CASSQVLRTGSTDTQYF. CDR3 in DNA: TGCGCCAGCAGCCAAGTGTTGCGGACAGGAAGCACAGATACGCAGTATTTT.